These 28 T cell receptor beta chains were all obtained from the same sample, sequenced in a study of shared clonotypes between healthy human individuals. Using immunoSEQ multiplex PCR, the repertoire was profiled, and TCRdb retains in-frame clones only, with some absent. Of more than 2 million clones in the sample, under 97% were seen once. The sequenced sample consisted of naive CD4+ T cells sorted from blood. As for subset: CD45RA+ positively selected. These receptors were taken from a man between 18 and 29 years old in good health.

The chain joins TRBV10-3 to TRBJ2-1; D is unclear. Germline loops: CDR1 ENHRY, CDR2 SYGVKD. The CDR3 loop spans 16 amino acids. Trimming shortened V by 0 bases and J by 6 bases, and 15 bases separated the two germline ends. CDR3 region: CAISESRLEVINEQFF. The CDR3 DNA reads as TGTGCCATCAGTGAGTCGAGGCTAGAGGTGATCAATGAGCAGTTCTTC.

The chain employs TRBV27 and TRBJ2-1; D ambiguous. Trimming cost V 6 bases and J 5 bases, with 14 bases left between them. Per the germline V gene, CDR1 is MNHEY and CDR2 is SMNVEV (reference sequence). This CDR3 comprises 14 residues. CDR3: CASSRLFQDNEQFF. CDR3 nucleotide sequence: TGTGCCAGCAGCCGTCTCTTCCAAGACAATGAGCAGTTCTTC.

V gene TRBV2 combines with J gene TRBJ2-1; 8 bases are shared with TRBD2. The V gene end was trimmed by 5 bases and the J gene end by 8 bases; junction bases not matched to a gene: 11. This CDR3 spans 15 amino acids. The germline V gene encodes CDR1 SNHLY and CDR2 FYNNEI. CDR3 coding DNA: TGTGCCAGCAGTAACTTAAGGACTAGCATCGATGAGCAGTTCTTC. Protein: CASSNLRTSIDEQFF.

This chain links TRBV4-1 with TRBJ1-4; D is undetermined. V gave up 2 bases and J gave up 0 bases, with 10 bases separating them. CDR1 and CDR2 from the germline V gene are MGHRA and YSYEKL. CDR3 length equals 16 residues. Here the CDR3 reads CASSQTTAPTNEKLFF. CDR3 coding DNA: TGCGCCAGCAGCCAAACTACAGCCCCAACTAATGAAAAACTGTTTTTT.

The V gene is TRBV4-1, the J gene TRBJ1-4; no clear D gene. Trimming took off 0 bases at V and 0 bases at J, with 8 bases between the two ends. The CDR3 spans 16 residues. Germline values: CDR1 MGHRA, CDR2 YSYEKL. CDR3: CASSQEGSATNEKLFF. CDR3 coding DNA: TGCGCCAGCAGCCAAGAAGGGAGTGCAACTAATGAAAAACTGTTTTTT.

The chain combines TRBV2 with TRBJ2-6; D is uncertain. This CDR3 has 16 residues. Germline CDR1 and CDR2: SNHLY and FYNNEI. V was shortened by 5 bases and J by 2 bases, with 13 bases between the two germline ends. The CDR3 region is CASSNSPETGANVLTF. The CDR3 bases are TGTGCCAGCAGTAACTCTCCAGAAACTGGGGCCAACGTCCTGACTTTC.

The chain recombines TRBV20-1 with TRBJ1-1, with 9 nucleotides matching TRBD1. From germline, CDR1 is DFQATT and CDR2 SNEGSKA (reference sequence). J gave up 9 bases and V 7 bases, and 6 bases lay outside the gene matches. The CDR3 runs to 11 residues. CDR3 region: CSGTGESQAFF. The CDR3 DNA reads TGCAGTGGGACAGGGGAAAGTCAAGCTTTCTTT.

V and J are TRBV30 and TRBJ1-5, with TRBD1 identical over 7 bases. The CDR3 spans 18 residues. The germline CDR1 and CDR2 sequences are GTSNPN and SVGIG (reference sequence). Unmatched junction bases numbered 14, after V lost 1 base and J lost 2 bases. The CDR3 loop reads CAWSGGTGEMKGNQPQHF. Written as DNA, the CDR3 is TGTGCCTGGAGTGGGGGTACAGGGGAAATGAAGGGCAATCAGCCCCAGCATTTT.

The chain combines TRBV5-6 with TRBJ2-3, with 9 bases aligning to TRBD2. Germline trimming cut 3 bases from V and 0 bases from J; bases unmatched to any gene: 5. The CDR3 has 16 amino acids. Germline-derived CDR1 and CDR2 are SGHDT and YYEEEE. The DNA for the CDR3 is TGTGCCAGCAGCTCAGCTAGCGGGATTAGCACAGATACGCAGTATTTT. Protein product: CASSSASGISTDTQYF.

CDR3 bases: TGTGCCAGCTCACCAAGGCAGGGGATAGAGACCCAGTACTTC. It translates to CASSPRQGIETQYF. The V and J genes are TRBV18 and TRBJ2-5, with D perhaps TRBD1 (6 bases). Germline V CDR1 and CDR2: KGHSH, LQKENI. CDR3 size: 14 residues. Trimming shortened V by 2 bases and J by 4 bases, and 11 bases separated the two germline ends.

The chain carries TRBV14 and TRBJ2-2; D remains unclear. Germline CDR1 is SGHDN and CDR2 is FVKESK. CDR3 length: 17 amino acids. The V gene lost 4 bases and the J gene lost 2 bases, with 17 bases spanning the gap. Here the CDR3 reads CASSPPIDIINTGELFF. The CDR3, as DNA: TGTGCCAGCAGCCCTCCAATCGACATCATTAACACCGGGGAGCTGTTTTTT.

The V gene is TRBV6-5, the J gene TRBJ1-1, with 10 positions matching TRBD1. The trim removed 0 bases at V and 5 bases at J, leaving 3 bases unmatched. Germline values: CDR1 MNHEY, CDR2 SVGAGI. The CDR3 consists of 15 residues. CDR3 nucleotide sequence: TGTGCCAGCAGTTACTCGGGACAGGGGATGACTGAAGCTTTCTTT. Amino acids: CASSYSGQGMTEAFF.

The gene calls are TRBV7-9 and TRBJ2-3; 11 bases align to TRBD2. The V segment lost 1 base and the J segment 3 bases; nucleotides outside the gene matches: 3. The length of the CDR3 is 16 residues. Germline loops: CDR1 SEHNR, CDR2 FQNEAQ (reference sequence). The CDR3 is CASSLVSSGGTDTQYF. CDR3 DNA sequence: TGTGCCAGCAGCTTAGTCTCTAGCGGGGGGACAGATACGCAGTATTTT.

V is TRBV6-1 and J is TRBJ2-7, with 7 bases aligning to TRBD2. Germline CDR1 is MNHNS and CDR2 is SASEGT. The V gene end was trimmed by 6 bases and the J gene end by 3 bases; junction bases not matched to a gene: 5. CDR3 size: 13 residues. CDR3 in DNA: TGTGCCAGCAGCCTCCTAGCGGACTACGAGCAGTACTTC. As protein: CASSLLADYEQYF.

The J gene is TRBJ1-1, the V gene TRBV5-4, with D perhaps matching TRBD1 (5 bases). Germline CDR1 and CDR2: SGHNT and YYREEE (reference sequence). With 5 bases removed from V and 11 bases from J, the gap between germline ends came to 40 bases. The CDR3 spans 20 residues. CDR3 in amino acids: CASRSQKTPDQFTDRRLAFF. The CDR3 DNA is TGTGCCAGCAGATCACAAAAAACGCCGGATCAGTTTACAGACAGACGCCTGGCTTTCTTT. The complete variable domain, with remaining parts taken from reference TRBV5-4 and TRBJ1-1, reads ETGVTQSPTHLIKTRGQQVTLRCSSQSGHNTVSWYQQALGQGPQFIFQYYREEENGRGNFPPRFSGLQFPNYSSELNVNALELDDSALYLCASRSQKTPDQFTDRRLAFFGQGTRLTVV.

This clone was recorded only once. The chain links TRBV15 to TRBJ2-7; D may be TRBD1 or TRBD2 (5 bases each). Looked up from germline, CDR1 is LNHNV and CDR2 is YYDKDF (reference sequence). The CDR3 is made up of 13 amino acids. Deletions cut 1 base from V and 2 bases from J, with 6 bases between. CDR3 sequence reads: CATSRGGTYEQYF. Here the CDR3 DNA reads TGTGCCACCAGCAGAGGGGGGACCTACGAGCAGTACTTC.

CDR3 in DNA: TGTGCCAGCGACCCCCGGGACAGAACCTACGAGCAGTACTTC. This translates into CASDPRDRTYEQYF. This chain uses TRBV6-1 with TRBJ2-7; 7 nucleotides match TRBD1. The CDR3 has 14 amino acids. Germline V lookup: CDR1 MNHNS, CDR2 SASEGT. V lost 8 bases, J lost 2 bases, and 9 bases stayed unmatched.

The V gene is TRBV7-2, the J gene TRBJ2-3; TRBD2 matches at 8 bases. The germline V gene has CDR1 SGHTA and CDR2 FQGNSA. J lost 3 bases, V lost 1 base, and 6 bases had no gene match. This CDR3 spans 16 amino acids. Written as DNA, the CDR3 is TGTGCCAGCAGCTTAGGTTCCAGCGGGAGAACAGATACGCAGTATTTT. It specifies CASSLGSSGRTDTQYF.

V and J are TRBV4-3 and TRBJ2-1; D remains unclear. The CDR3 has 14 residues. CDR1 is LGHNA, CDR2 YSLEER, per germline. V lost 2 bases, J lost 5 bases, and 10 bases lay in between. CDR3 nucleotides: TGCGCCAGCAGCCAAATAAGTCTTAACAATGAGCAGTTCTTC. This sequence encodes CASSQISLNNEQFF.

J is TRBJ1-4 and V is TRBV5-1, with D unresolved. Germline V gene data show CDR1 as SGHRS and CDR2 as YFSETQ. V lost 5 bases, J lost 3 bases, and 14 bases lay in between. The CDR3 is 15 amino acids. CDR3 nucleotides: TGCGCCAGCAGTTACGAGGGCACACCTAATGAAAAACTGTTTTTT. Its translation: CASSYEGTPNEKLFF. The variable domain in full, completed from reference TRBV5-1 and TRBJ1-4, reads KAGVTQTPRYLIKTRGQQVTLSCSPISGHRSVSWYQQTPGQGLQFLFEYFSETQRNKGNFPGRFSGRQFSNSRSEMNVSTLELGDSALYLCASSYEGTPNEKLFFGSGTQLSVL.

The J gene is TRBJ1-1, the V gene TRBV7-6; D is ambiguous. From germline, CDR1 is SGHVS and CDR2 FNYEAQ. V lost 4 bases, J lost 0 bases, and 6 bases lay in between. There are 13 residues in the CDR3. This CDR3 reads CASSSTVNTEAFF. The CDR3, as DNA: TGTGCCAGCAGCTCCACCGTGAACACTGAAGCTTTCTTT.

This clone appeared once. This chain joins TRBV6-6 and TRBJ2-3, with TRBD2 matching over 13 bases. This CDR3 comprises 16 residues. Germline-derived CDR1 and CDR2 are MNHNY and SVGAGI (reference sequence). The junction had 7 bases not matched to a gene; V was cut back by 6 bases and J by 4 bases. CDR3 loop: CASSPGLAGPADTQYF. The CDR3 coding sequence is TGTGCCAGCAGCCCGGGACTAGCGGGACCAGCAGATACGCAGTATTTT.

This clone was counted a single time. The chain combines TRBV15 with TRBJ1-5; no reliable D call. V was clipped by 0 bases and J by 0 bases, with 9 bases between them. CDR1 is LNHNV, CDR2 YYDKDF, per germline (reference sequence). The CDR3 contains 16 residues. In nucleotides, the CDR3 is TGTGCCACCAGCAGAGATAAACAAAATAGCAATCAGCCCCAGCATTTT. This codes for CATSRDKQNSNQPQHF.

The V and J genes are TRBV28 and TRBJ1-1; no reliable D call. Between the trimmed V and J ends, which lost 2 bases and 1 base, there was a span of 11 bases. Germline V CDR1 and CDR2: MDHEN, SYDVKM. This CDR3 comprises 15 residues. The CDR3 DNA follows: TGTGCCAGCAGTTTACCTCAGGCGTCGAACACTGAAGCTTTCTTT. Its translation is CASSLPQASNTEAFF.

The chain couples TRBV5-1 to TRBJ2-5; 7 nucleotides agree with TRBD1. CDR1 is SGHRS, CDR2 YFSETQ, per germline. The CDR3 sequence is 15 residues long. V trimming: 6 bases; J trimming: 4 bases; junction bases outside the gene matches: 12. Here the CDR3 DNA reads TGCGCCAGCACCCCCCAGATAGGGGGCTCAGAGACCCAGTACTTC. Residues: CASTPQIGGSETQYF.

The rearrangement uses TRBV6-6 and TRBJ2-2; 7 bases fit TRBD2. This CDR3 spans 16 amino acids. J gave up 3 bases and V 7 bases, and 11 bases lay outside the gene matches. Germline lookup yields CDR1 MNHNY and CDR2 SVGAGI (reference sequence). In DNA, the CDR3 is TGTGCCAGCACCCCCCCCGCGGGAGCTCACACCGGGGAGCTGTTTTTT. Translated, it gives CASTPPAGAHTGELFF.

This clone has only one observation. The sample holds other DNA sequences that translate to the same CDR3. This rearrangement joins TRBV18 to TRBJ1-1; 8 bases are a match to TRBD1. The CDR3 sequence is 14 residues long. Germline CDR1 and CDR2: KGHSH and LQKENI. J lost 1 base, V lost 6 bases, and 4 bases had no gene match. The CDR3 DNA reads as TGTGCCAGCTCCCGGGACAGGCGGAACACTGAAGCTTTCTTT. As protein: CASSRDRRNTEAFF.

The sample holds one count of this clone. The sample has other DNA sequences that encode this CDR3 too. The chain joins TRBV5-1 to TRBJ1-1; D gene ambiguous. Trimming removed 0 bases at V and 4 bases at J, with 10 bases between. Germline CDR1 SGHRS, CDR2 YFSETQ. This CDR3 region has 14 residues. CDR3 protein: CASSLGGSGTEAFF. The CDR3 DNA is TGCGCCAGCAGCTTGGGAGGAAGCGGCACTGAAGCTTTCTTT. Using reference TRBV5-1 and TRBJ1-1 for the parts outside the CDR3, the full variable domain is KAGVTQTPRYLIKTRGQQVTLSCSPISGHRSVSWYQQTPGQGLQFLFEYFSETQRNKGNFPGRFSGRQFSNSRSEMNVSTLELGDSALYLCASSLGGSGTEAFFGQGTRLTVV.